This TCR beta chain came from a study of cytomegalovirus exposure and HLA in healthy donors. This clone was seen a handful of times. The PCR had 60 Vbeta and 13 Jbeta primers. Some clones are missing from TCRdb's copy, which holds only in-frame ones; the method was immunoSEQ multiplex PCR. This table holds under 150,000 clones, roughly 80% found once. The trim removed 4 bases at V and 3 bases at J, leaving 4 bases unmatched. The CDR3 has 15 amino acids. Germline V gene lookup returns CDR1 MGHDK and CDR2 SYGVNS. The sequence was collected from a woman aged 40 to 50 in good health and CMV-seropositive. The J gene is TRBJ2-1, the V gene TRBV25-1; TRBD1 matches at 9 bases. Sequenced input: PBMCs. The CDR3 loop is CASSAGDRDYNEQFF. CDR3 nucleotide sequence: TGTGCCAGCAGTGCTGGGGACAGGGACTACAATGAGCAGTTCTTC.